The 27 T cell receptor beta chains reported below all come from one sample, sequenced in a study of siplizumab effects on memory and regulatory T cells. Here immunoSEQ multiplex PCR was the method, and the copy in TCRdb shows in-frame clones only, minus some. In the table there are roughly 92,000 clones, over 85% of which are singletons. Sequencing used non-Treg CD4+ T cells sorted from blood. Receptors originate from a human donor in good health.

This chain uses TRBV9 with TRBJ1-5; D unclear. CDR1 SGDLS and CDR2 YYNGEE come from the germline V gene. This CDR3 is built from 15 residues. V lost 0 bases and J lost 3, with 10 bases in between. CDR3 in DNA: TGTGCCAGCAGCGTAGGGAGTGGGGACAATCAGCCCCAGCATTTT. Its translation: CASSVGSGDNQPQHF.

V gene TRBV7-9 combines with J gene TRBJ1-5; unclear D gene. Germline lookup yields CDR1 SEHNR and CDR2 FQNEAQ (reference sequence). Trimming took off 1 base at V and 3 bases at J, with 10 bases between the two ends. This CDR3 has 15 amino acids. The CDR3 here is CASSLGTANNQPQHF. CDR3 DNA: TGTGCCAGCAGCTTAGGTACGGCGAACAATCAGCCCCAGCATTTT.

V and J are TRBV9 and TRBJ1-3, with D tentatively TRBD1 (5 bases). V was cut by 0 bases and J by 0 bases, with 10 bases left in between. The CDR3 spans 16 residues. Per germline, CDR1 SGDLS and CDR2 YYNGEE. DNA for the CDR3: TGTGCCAGCAGCGTAGCTACAGGCCTCTCTGGAAACACCATATATTTT. Encoded protein: CASSVATGLSGNTIYF.

The chain carries TRBV13 and TRBJ2-1; 8 bases fit TRBD1. The junction had 9 bases not matched to a gene; V was cut back by 1 base and J by 7 bases. The CDR3 loop spans 16 amino acids. Germline-derived CDR1 and CDR2 are PRHDT and FYEKMQ (reference sequence). CDR3 sequence: CASSLVIGQGRNEQFF. CDR3 DNA: TGTGCCAGCAGCTTAGTAATTGGACAGGGTCGAAATGAGCAGTTCTTC. The full variable domain, with the rest looked up from reference TRBV13 and TRBJ2-1, is AAGVIQSPRHLIKEKRETATLKCYPIPRHDTVYWYQQGPGQDPQFLISFYEKMQSDKGSIPDRFSAQQFSDYHSELNMSSLELGDSALYFCASSLVIGQGRNEQFFGPGTRLTVL.

The V and J genes are TRBV11-2 and TRBJ1-3; no definite D call. The V gene lost 3 bases and the J gene lost 0 bases, with 9 bases spanning the gap. The CDR3 runs 15 residues. CDR1 and CDR2 (germline): SGHAT, FQNNGV. CDR3 bases: TGTGCCAGCAGCTTTGGTGAGAGCTCTGGAAACACCATATATTTT. Protein sequence: CASSFGESSGNTIYF.

V and J are TRBV5-5 and TRBJ2-1; 7 bases map to TRBD1. Germline loops: CDR1 SGHKS, CDR2 YYEKEE (reference sequence). This CDR3 contains 14 residues. The junction had 6 bases not matched to a gene; V was cut back by 5 bases and J by 4 bases. DNA for the CDR3: TGTGCCAGCAGAAGACAGGGCCCTTACAATGAGCAGTTCTTC. Its protein product is CASRRQGPYNEQFF.

This clone was observed a single time. The genes are TRBV5-8 and TRBJ2-5; D remains unclear. Germline values: CDR1 SGHTS, CDR2 YDEGEE. Between the trimmed V and J ends, which lost 7 bases and 4 bases, there was a span of 8 bases. The CDR3 is 11 residues long. The CDR3 region is CASAAIETQYF. The CDR3 DNA is TGTGCCAGCGCCGCAATAGAGACCCAGTACTTC.

The chain combines TRBV7-9 with TRBJ2-5, with TRBD1 matching 9 bases. The trim removed 5 bases at V and 3 bases at J, leaving 7 bases unmatched. Germline CDR1 SEHNR, CDR2 FQNEAQ (reference sequence). The CDR3 totals 15 residues. As DNA, the CDR3 is TGTGCCAGCAGCCTGGGACAGGGCTTTGAAGAGACCCAGTACTTC. Protein: CASSLGQGFEETQYF.

J is TRBJ2-1 and V is TRBV9; maybe TRBD1 (5 bases). CDR1 is SGDLS and CDR2 is YYNGEE in the germline V gene. Trimming took off 2 bases at V and 0 bases at J, with 12 bases between the two ends. This CDR3 spans 16 amino acids. CDR3 loop: CASSVGADSSYNEQFF. The CDR3 nucleotides are TGTGCCAGCAGCGTTGGGGCGGATAGCTCCTACAATGAGCAGTTCTTC. Complete variable domain (other parts from reference TRBV9 and TRBJ2-1): DSGVTQTPKHLITATGQRVTLRCSPRSGDLSVYWYQQSLDQGLQFLIQYYNGEERAKGNILERFSAQQFPDLHSELNLSSLELGDSALYFCASSVGADSSYNEQFFGPGTRLTVL.

The CDR3 reads CASSVGLANTGELFF. CDR3 nucleotides: TGTGCCAGCAGCGTGGGACTCGCGAACACCGGGGAGCTGTTTTTT. The chain couples TRBV5-4 to TRBJ2-2; D possibly corresponds to TRBD2 (6 bases). Trimming took off 4 bases at V and 0 bases at J, with 10 bases between the two ends. In germline, CDR1 is SGHNT, CDR2 YYREEE (reference sequence). The CDR3 loop spans 15 amino acids. The full variable domain, completed using reference TRBV5-4 and TRBJ2-2, is ETGVTQSPTHLIKTRGQQVTLRCSSQSGHNTVSWYQQALGQGPQFIFQYYREEENGRGNFPPRFSGLQFPNYSSELNVNALELDDSALYLCASSVGLANTGELFFGEGSRLTVL.

The rearrangement joins TRBV11-3 to TRBJ2-7; D remains ambiguous. This CDR3 has 15 amino acids. V lost 0 bases and J lost 3, with 12 bases in between. Germline assignment: CDR1 SGHNT and CDR2 YENEEA. CDR3 nucleotides: TGTGCCAGCAGCTTAGAGGCTAGTCTTGGCTACGAGCAGTACTTC. It specifies CASSLEASLGYEQYF.

The chain recombines TRBV5-1 with TRBJ1-4; 11 bases are shared with TRBD1. From germline, CDR1 is SGHRS and CDR2 YFSETQ. The CDR3 loop spans 17 amino acids. J was trimmed by 7 bases and V by 2 bases; bases with no gene match: 10. The CDR3 spells CASSLGQGAHGSEKLFF. In DNA, the CDR3 is TGCGCCAGCAGCTTAGGACAGGGGGCCCACGGGAGTGAAAAACTGTTTTTT.

The chain joins TRBV30 to TRBJ2-5; D gene unclear. Trimming left V 3 bases short and J 1 base short, with 15 bases between. CDR1 is GTSNPN, CDR2 SVGIG, per germline (reference sequence). This CDR3 is built from 15 residues. CDR3 loop: CAWSYRMASQETQYF. The CDR3 DNA reads as TGTGCCTGGAGCTACAGAATGGCCTCCCAAGAGACCCAGTACTTC.

This clone was seen a single time. The chain recombines TRBV6-5 with TRBJ1-1; D is unresolved. The CDR3 covers 14 residues. Trimming took 6 bases from V and 4 from J, leaving 15 bases between them. Germline lookup yields CDR1 MNHEY and CDR2 SVGAGI. The CDR3 sequence: CASSRRELVTEAFF. The CDR3 DNA reads as TGTGCCAGCAGCCGACGAGAGTTAGTCACTGAAGCTTTCTTT.

Of note for this clone: The same CDR3 arises from other DNA sequences in this sample as well. This chain joins TRBV19 and TRBJ1-3; D gene uncertain. From germline, CDR1 is LNHDA and CDR2 SQIVND (reference sequence). The CDR3 runs to 13 residues. With 3 bases removed from V and 0 bases from J, the gap between germline ends came to 3 bases. The CDR3 bases are TGTGCCAGTAGTATCGGCTCTGGAAACACCATATATTTT. Its translation is CASSIGSGNTIYF.

V gene TRBV4-1 combines with J gene TRBJ2-7; maybe TRBD1 (6 bases). V was clipped by 4 bases and J by 4 bases, with 14 bases between them. The V gene's germline CDR1 is MGHRA and CDR2 YSYEKL. The CDR3 sequence is 14 residues long. Here the CDR3 reads CASSRMGAPYEQYF. The DNA of the CDR3 is TGCGCCAGCAGCCGGATGGGGGCCCCATACGAGCAGTACTTC.

The rearrangement joins TRBV5-6 to TRBJ2-3; 12 bases are shared with TRBD2. V lost 4 bases and J lost 5; bases outside the gene matches: 8. This CDR3 has 16 amino acids. The germline V gene encodes CDR1 SGHDT and CDR2 YYEEEE. The CDR3 here is CASSEPLAGGRDTQYF. CDR3 sequence (DNA): TGTGCCAGCAGCGAGCCCCTAGCGGGGGGGCGAGATACGCAGTATTTT.

The V and J genes are TRBV19 and TRBJ2-4; 9 bases are shared with TRBD1. From germline, CDR1 is LNHDA and CDR2 SQIVND (reference sequence). Losses at the gene ends were 1 base for V and 1 base for J; bases not matched to a gene: 8. The CDR3 spans 18 residues. CDR3 loop: CASSIGGTGREAKNIQYF. The CDR3 nucleotides are TGTGCCAGTAGTATAGGGGGGACAGGGAGGGAGGCCAAAAACATTCAGTACTTC.

The gene calls are TRBV27 and TRBJ1-5; D possibly corresponds to TRBD1 (5 bases). Trimming shortened V by 6 bases and J by 0 bases, and 12 bases separated the two germline ends. The CDR3 loop spans 15 amino acids. Germline V gene sequence: CDR1 MNHEY, CDR2 SMNVEV (reference sequence). The CDR3 loop is CASRRDRGSNQPQHF. CDR3 DNA: TGTGCCAGCAGGAGGGACCGGGGTAGCAATCAGCCCCAGCATTTT.

This chain connects TRBV4-1 to TRBJ2-7; 10 positions agree with TRBD2. The CDR3 is made up of 16 amino acids. CDR1 is MGHRA, CDR2 YSYEKL, per germline. Trimming at V came to 0 bases and at J to 2 bases, leaving 4 bases not matched to a gene. In nucleotides, the CDR3 is TGCGCCAGCAGCCAAGAACTAGCGGGGAAAACCTACGAGCAGTACTTC. Its protein is CASSQELAGKTYEQYF.

The chain uses TRBV4-2 and TRBJ1-1, with a tentative D call TRBD1 (6 bases). Germline lookup yields CDR1 LGHNA and CDR2 YNFKEQ. The CDR3 is 15 residues long. The V and J ends lost 5 bases and 4 bases respectively, with 17 bases between them. CDR3 loop: CASSKSGEAGTEAFF. CDR3 coding DNA: TGTGCCAGCAGCAAGTCAGGGGAGGCGGGCACTGAAGCTTTCTTT.

V usage is TRBV7-2 and J usage is TRBJ1-1, with 8 nucleotides matching TRBD1. CDR3 length: 14 amino acids. V trimming: 5 bases; J trimming: 1 base; junction bases outside the gene matches: 3. Germline-derived CDR1 and CDR2 are SGHTA and FQGNSA. CDR3 residues: CASSVDRANTEAFF. CDR3 bases: TGTGCCAGCAGCGTGGACAGGGCGAACACTGAAGCTTTCTTT.

The V call is TRBV30, the J call TRBJ2-7; 7 nucleotides align to TRBD2. Trimming cost V 2 bases and J 4 bases; bases outside gene matches: 11. Germline V CDR1 and CDR2: GTSNPN, SVGIG (reference sequence). The CDR3 covers 15 residues. As DNA, the CDR3 is TGTGCCTGGAGTCTGCCGTTGCGGGGGAGGTACGAGCAGTACTTC. Amino acid sequence: CAWSLPLRGRYEQYF.

This clone was detected only once. This sequence joins TRBV6-1 and TRBJ2-7; 7 bases are shared with TRBD1. V gave up 1 base and J gave up 5 bases; unmatched junction bases: 2. CDR3 length: 13 residues. Looked up from germline, CDR1 is MNHNS and CDR2 is SASEGT. The CDR3 sequence is CASSEGGQNEQYF. The CDR3 DNA reads TGTGCCAGCAGTGAAGGGGGACAGAACGAGCAGTACTTC.

The genes are TRBV19 and TRBJ2-1; D may be TRBD2 (6 bases). V lost 4 bases to trimming and J lost 12 bases, with 19 bases between them. Germline V gene sequence: CDR1 LNHDA, CDR2 SQIVND (reference sequence). This CDR3 region has 14 residues. DNA of the CDR3: TGTGCCAGTAGTACCCCGCGACTAGGCGTCGGGCAGTTCTTC. Translating gives CASSTPRLGVGQFF.

The chain's CDR3 is CASSYSIGRNYGYTF. In DNA, the CDR3 is TGTGCCAGCAGTTACTCGATAGGGCGGAACTATGGCTACACCTTC. V gene TRBV6-5 combines with J gene TRBJ1-2; D ambiguous. Germline V gene sequence: CDR1 MNHEY, CDR2 SVGAGI. The CDR3 has 15 amino acids. V lost 0 bases, J lost 2 bases, and 10 bases lay in between.

The chain has TRBV14 and TRBJ2-5, with 7 bases aligning to TRBD2. The CDR3 has 15 amino acids. Germline V gives CDR1 SGHDN, CDR2 FVKESK. J was trimmed by 5 bases and V by 1 base; bases with no gene match: 7. The CDR3 nucleotides read TGTGCCAGCAGCCAAGCCGCAGGGAGGGAGGAGACCCAGTACTTC. Translated, it gives CASSQAAGREETQYF.